This T cell receptor beta chain was captured in a study of early T cells in non-severe SARS-CoV-2 infection. Study-wide context: Bulk RNA taken from unsorted whole blood was sequenced, leaving chains unpaired.

This CDR3 contains 15 residues. Per the germline V gene, CDR1 is SNHLY and CDR2 is FYNNEI. Trimming removed 1 base at V and 11 bases at J, with 18 bases between. This clonotype was detected ten times or more. Separate cDNA molecules each had unique molecular identifiers attached to them. TCRdb analysed the 5' RACE reads with MiXCR anew, one entry per CDR3 protein. Of about 52,000 distinct CDR3 sequences listed, approximately 6.2% are singletons. J is TRBJ2-4 and V is TRBV2, with a weak D call TRBD2 (6 bases). The sample taken for sequencing was whole blood. The source of this sequence is an adult who was a healthcare worker with PCR-confirmed SARS-CoV-2 infection or an uninfected control (not recorded which). Here the CDR3 DNA reads TGTGCCAGCAGTGAAGTCCGGATCGGGGGTAGGGTTCAGTACTTC. Its translation: CASSEVRIGGRVQYF.